This T cell receptor (beta chain) was retrieved from a study of blood T cell repertoires in COVID-19. Study overall: PBMCs, B-cell-depleted T cells, or T cells were the source of the cDNA or gDNA that made up the material.

Generated by immunoSEQ multiplex PCR, the TCRdb table keeps only in-frame clones and is missing some. This table has 100,000 to 150,000 clones, 80% to 90% appearing once. The ends were cut back, 0 bases at V and 6 bases at J, with 8 bases in the middle. The CDR3 totals 14 residues. Looked up from germline, CDR1 is MNHEY and CDR2 is SVGAGI. This receptor was obtained from a man aged 35-49 years with acute or convalescent COVID-19. Source material: peripheral blood. The chain joins TRBV6-5 to TRBJ2-2; D gene unclear. CDR3 sequence (DNA): TGTGCCAGCAGTTACTCGTTATCCTCCGGGGAGCTGTTTTTT. This codes for CASSYSLSSGELFF.